The sample holds a few counts of the clone carrying this TCR beta chain. What it binds is not known. The sample comes from a study of immune evolution from preneoplasia to lung adenocarcinoma. Study-level points and caveats: Highest clonality occurred in KRAS-mutant, not EGFR-mutant or double wild-type, nodules.

Unmatched junction bases numbered 7, after V lost 5 bases and J lost 10 bases. Germline V gene data show CDR1 as MNHEY and CDR2 as SVGAGI. CDR3 size: 13 residues. Repertoires were generated with immunoSEQ multiplex PCR, while TCRdb's copy carries only in-frame clones and drops some. Of around 2,500 clones in the sample, around four fifths were seen once. The source is a person between 60 and 79 years old with invasive lung adenocarcinoma. V is TRBV6-5 and J is TRBJ2-1; TRBD2 matches 8 bases. The specimen was FFPE invasive lung adenocarcinoma tissue. CDR3 residues: CASSRDRGGEQFF. CDR3 bases: TGTGCCAGCAGTCGGGACCGGGGGGGCGAGCAGTTCTTC.